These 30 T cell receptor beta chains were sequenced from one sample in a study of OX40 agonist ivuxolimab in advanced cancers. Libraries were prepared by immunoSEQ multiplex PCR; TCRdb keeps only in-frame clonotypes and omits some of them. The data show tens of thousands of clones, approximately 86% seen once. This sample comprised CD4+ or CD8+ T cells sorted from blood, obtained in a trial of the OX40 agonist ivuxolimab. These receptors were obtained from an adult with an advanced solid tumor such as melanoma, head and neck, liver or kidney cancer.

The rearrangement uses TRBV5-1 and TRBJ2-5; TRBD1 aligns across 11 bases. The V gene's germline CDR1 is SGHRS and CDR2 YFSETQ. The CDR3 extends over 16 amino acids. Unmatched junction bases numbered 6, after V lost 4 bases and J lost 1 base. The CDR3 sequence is CASSPGQGALQETQYF. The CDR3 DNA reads TGCGCCAGCAGCCCCGGACAGGGGGCTCTCCAAGAGACCCAGTACTTC.

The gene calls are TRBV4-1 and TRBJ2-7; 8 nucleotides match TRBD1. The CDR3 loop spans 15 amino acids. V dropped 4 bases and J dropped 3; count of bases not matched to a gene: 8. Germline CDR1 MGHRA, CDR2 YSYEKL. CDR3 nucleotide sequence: TGCGCCAGCAGCCCCTTTTGGGACAGGAACTACGAGCAGTACTTC. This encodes CASSPFWDRNYEQYF.

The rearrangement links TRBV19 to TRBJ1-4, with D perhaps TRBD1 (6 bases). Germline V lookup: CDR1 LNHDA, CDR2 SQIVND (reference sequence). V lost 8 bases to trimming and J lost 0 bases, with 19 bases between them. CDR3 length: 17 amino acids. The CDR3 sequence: CASSRQRTVATNEKLFF. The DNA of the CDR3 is TGTGCCAGTTCCAGACAACGGACAGTTGCAACTAATGAAAAACTGTTTTTT.

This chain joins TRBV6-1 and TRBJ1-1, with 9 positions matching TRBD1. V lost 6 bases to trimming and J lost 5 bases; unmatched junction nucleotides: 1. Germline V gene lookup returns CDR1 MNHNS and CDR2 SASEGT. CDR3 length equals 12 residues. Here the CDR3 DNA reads TGTGCCAGCAGGGACAGGGGTACTGAAGCTTTCTTT. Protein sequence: CASRDRGTEAFF.

The CDR3 reads CASSLAGYGYTF. CDR3 nucleotides: TGTGCCAGCAGCTTAGCTGGATATGGCTACACCTTC. J is TRBJ1-2 and V is TRBV7-9; D call uncertain. The CDR3 has 12 amino acids. V gave up 0 bases and J gave up 5 bases, with 4 bases separating them. Germline V CDR1 and CDR2: SEHNR, FQNEAQ (reference sequence).

CDR3: CASSRRQSGTDTQYF. CDR3 nucleotide sequence: TGTGCCAGCAGCCGAAGACAGTCGGGCACAGATACGCAGTATTTT. J is TRBJ2-3 and V is TRBV11-2; D is possibly TRBD1 (5 bases). Germline V CDR1 and CDR2: SGHAT, FQNNGV. V lost 5 bases and J 1 base, leaving 13 bases between the germline ends. CDR3 length: 15 residues. The variable domain in full, with the rest retrieved from reference TRBV11-2 and TRBJ2-3, is EAGVAQSPRYKIIEKRQSVAFWCNPISGHATLYWYQQILGQGPKLLIQFQNNGVVDDSQLPKDRFSAERLKGVDSTLKIQPAKLEDSAVYLCASSRRQSGTDTQYFGPGTRLTVL.

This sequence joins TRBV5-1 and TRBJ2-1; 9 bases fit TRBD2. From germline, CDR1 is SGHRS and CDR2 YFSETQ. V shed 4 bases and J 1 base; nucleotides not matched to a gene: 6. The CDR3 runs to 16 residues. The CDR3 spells CASSPRLAGSYNEQFF. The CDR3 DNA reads TGCGCCAGCAGCCCCCGGCTAGCGGGATCCTACAATGAGCAGTTCTTC.

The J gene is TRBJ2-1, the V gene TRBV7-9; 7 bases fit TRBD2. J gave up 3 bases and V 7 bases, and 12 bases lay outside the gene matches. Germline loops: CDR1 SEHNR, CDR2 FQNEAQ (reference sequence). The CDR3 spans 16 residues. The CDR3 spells CASNELGLADYNEQFF. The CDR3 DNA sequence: TGTGCCAGCAATGAACTGGGGCTAGCGGACTACAATGAGCAGTTCTTC.

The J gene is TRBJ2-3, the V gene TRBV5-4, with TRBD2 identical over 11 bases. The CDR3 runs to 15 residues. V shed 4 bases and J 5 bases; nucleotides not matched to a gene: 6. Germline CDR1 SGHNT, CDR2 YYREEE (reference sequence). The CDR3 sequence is CASSPGLAARDTQYF. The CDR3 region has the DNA TGTGCCAGCAGCCCGGGACTAGCGGCCAGAGATACGCAGTATTTT.

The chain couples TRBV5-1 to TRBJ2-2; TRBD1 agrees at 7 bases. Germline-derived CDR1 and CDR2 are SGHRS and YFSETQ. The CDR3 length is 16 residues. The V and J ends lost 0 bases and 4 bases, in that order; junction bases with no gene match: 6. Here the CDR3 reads CASSLGQGWSTGELFF. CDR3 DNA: TGCGCCAGCAGCTTGGGACAGGGTTGGTCCACCGGGGAGCTGTTTTTT.

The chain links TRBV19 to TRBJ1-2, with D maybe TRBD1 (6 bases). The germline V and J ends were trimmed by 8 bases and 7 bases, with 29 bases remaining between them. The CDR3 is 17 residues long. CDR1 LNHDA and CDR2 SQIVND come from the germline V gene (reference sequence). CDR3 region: CASSDSVGGIIKAGYTF. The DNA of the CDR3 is TGTGCCAGTTCCGACTCGGTCGGGGGCATAATTAAGGCTGGCTACACCTTC. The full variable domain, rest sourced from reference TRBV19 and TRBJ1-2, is DGGITQSPKYLFRKEGQNVTLSCEQNLNHDAMYWYRQDPGQGLRLIYYSQIVNDFQKGDIAEGYSVSREKKESFPLTVTSAQKNPTAFYLCASSDSVGGIIKAGYTFGSGTRLTVV.

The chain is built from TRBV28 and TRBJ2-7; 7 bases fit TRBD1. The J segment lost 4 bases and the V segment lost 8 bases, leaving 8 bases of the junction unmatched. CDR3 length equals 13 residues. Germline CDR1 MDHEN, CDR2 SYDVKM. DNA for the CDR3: TGTGCCAGCCTAATCCAGGGGGAGTACGAGCAGTACTTC. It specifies CASLIQGEYEQYF.

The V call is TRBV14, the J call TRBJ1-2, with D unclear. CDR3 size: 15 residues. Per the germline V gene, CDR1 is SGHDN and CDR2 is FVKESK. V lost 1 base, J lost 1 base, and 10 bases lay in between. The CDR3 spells CASSQGSSGNYGYTF. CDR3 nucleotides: TGTGCCAGCAGCCAAGGGTCTTCCGGTAACTATGGCTACACCTTC.

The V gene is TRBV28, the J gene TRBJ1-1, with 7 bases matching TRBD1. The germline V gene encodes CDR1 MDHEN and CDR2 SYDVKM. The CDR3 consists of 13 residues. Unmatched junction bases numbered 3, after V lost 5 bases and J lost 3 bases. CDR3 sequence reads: CASSIGGYTEAFF. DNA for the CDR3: TGTGCCAGCAGTATAGGGGGCTACACTGAAGCTTTCTTT. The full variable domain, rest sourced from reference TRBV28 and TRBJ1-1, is DVKVTQSSRYLVKRTGEKVFLECVQDMDHENMFWYRQDPGLGLRLIYFSYDVKMKEKGDIPEGYSVSREKKERFSLILESASTNQTSMYLCASSIGGYTEAFFGQGTRLTVV.

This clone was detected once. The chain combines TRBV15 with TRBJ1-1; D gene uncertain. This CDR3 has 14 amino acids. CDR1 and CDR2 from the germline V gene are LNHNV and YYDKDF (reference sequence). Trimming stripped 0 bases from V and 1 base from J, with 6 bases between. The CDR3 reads CATSRDIGNTEAFF. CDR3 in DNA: TGTGCCACCAGCAGAGATATCGGGAACACTGAAGCTTTCTTT.

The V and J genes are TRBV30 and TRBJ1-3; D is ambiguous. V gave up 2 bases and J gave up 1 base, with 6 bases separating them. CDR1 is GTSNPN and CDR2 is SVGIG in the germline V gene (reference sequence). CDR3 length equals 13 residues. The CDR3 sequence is CAWSIGSGNTIYF. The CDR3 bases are TGTGCCTGGAGTATAGGATCTGGAAACACCATATATTTT.

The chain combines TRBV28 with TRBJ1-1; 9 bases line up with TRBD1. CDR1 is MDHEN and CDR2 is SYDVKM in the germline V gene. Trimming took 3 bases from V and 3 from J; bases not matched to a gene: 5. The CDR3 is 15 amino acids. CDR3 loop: CASSFLQGADTEAFF. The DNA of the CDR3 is TGTGCCAGCAGTTTCTTACAGGGGGCGGACACTGAAGCTTTCTTT.

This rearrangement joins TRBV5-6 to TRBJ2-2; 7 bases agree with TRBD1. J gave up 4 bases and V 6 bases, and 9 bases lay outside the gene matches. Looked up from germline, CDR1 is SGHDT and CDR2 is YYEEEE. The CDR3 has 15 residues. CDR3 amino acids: CASTQAGTVTGELFF. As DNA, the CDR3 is TGTGCCAGCACCCAGGCCGGGACAGTCACCGGGGAGCTGTTTTTT. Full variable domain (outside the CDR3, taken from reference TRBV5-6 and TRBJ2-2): DAGVTQSPTHLIKTRGQQVTLRCSPKSGHDTVSWYQQALGQGPQFIFQYYEEEERQRGNFPDRFSGHQFPNYSSELNVNALLLGDSALYLCASTQAGTVTGELFFGEGSRLTVL.

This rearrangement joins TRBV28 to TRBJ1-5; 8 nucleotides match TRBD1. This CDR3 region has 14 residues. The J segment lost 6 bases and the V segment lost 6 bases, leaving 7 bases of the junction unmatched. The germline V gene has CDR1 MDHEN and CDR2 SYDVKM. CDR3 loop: CASSQSGGLQPQHF. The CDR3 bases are TGTGCCAGCAGCCAATCAGGGGGCCTTCAGCCCCAGCATTTT.

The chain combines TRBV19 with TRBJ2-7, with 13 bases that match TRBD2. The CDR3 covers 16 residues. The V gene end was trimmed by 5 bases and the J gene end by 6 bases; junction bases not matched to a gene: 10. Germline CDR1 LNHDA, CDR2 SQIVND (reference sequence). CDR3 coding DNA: TGTGCCAGTAGTTGGACTAGCGGGAGTCGGGGAAGCGAGCAGTACTTC. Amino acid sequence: CASSWTSGSRGSEQYF.

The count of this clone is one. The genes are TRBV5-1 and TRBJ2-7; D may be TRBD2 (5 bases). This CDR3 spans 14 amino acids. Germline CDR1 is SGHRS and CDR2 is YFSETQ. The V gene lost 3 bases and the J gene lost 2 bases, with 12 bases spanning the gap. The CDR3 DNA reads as TGCGCCAGCAGCTCCACGACGGGAACCTACGAGCAGTACTTC. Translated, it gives CASSSTTGTYEQYF.

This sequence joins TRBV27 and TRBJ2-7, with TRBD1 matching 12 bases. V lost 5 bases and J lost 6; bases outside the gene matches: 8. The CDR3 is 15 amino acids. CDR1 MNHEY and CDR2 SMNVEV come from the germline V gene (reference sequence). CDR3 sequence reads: CASSRDRGLVGEQYF. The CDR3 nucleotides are TGTGCCAGCAGTAGGGACAGGGGGCTGGTCGGCGAGCAGTACTTC.

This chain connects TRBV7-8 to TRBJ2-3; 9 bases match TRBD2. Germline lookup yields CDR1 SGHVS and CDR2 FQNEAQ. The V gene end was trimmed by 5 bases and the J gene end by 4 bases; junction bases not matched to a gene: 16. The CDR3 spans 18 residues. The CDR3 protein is CASSLNPPAGGSADTQYF. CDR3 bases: TGTGCCAGCAGCCTAAATCCCCCTGCGGGAGGGAGCGCAGATACGCAGTATTTT.

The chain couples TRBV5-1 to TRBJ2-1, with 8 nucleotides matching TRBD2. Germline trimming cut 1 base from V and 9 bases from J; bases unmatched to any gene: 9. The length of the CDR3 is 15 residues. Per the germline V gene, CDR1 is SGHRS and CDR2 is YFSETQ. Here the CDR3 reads CASSLSTGGPGEQFF. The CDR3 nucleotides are TGCGCCAGCAGCTTGTCAACGGGAGGGCCTGGTGAGCAGTTCTTC.

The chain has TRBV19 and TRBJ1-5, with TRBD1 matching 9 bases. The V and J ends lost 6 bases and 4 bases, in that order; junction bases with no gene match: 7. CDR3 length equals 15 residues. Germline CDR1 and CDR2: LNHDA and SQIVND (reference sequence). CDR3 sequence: CASRFTGTGNQPQHF. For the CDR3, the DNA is TGTGCCAGTAGGTTTACCGGGACAGGGAATCAGCCCCAGCATTTT.

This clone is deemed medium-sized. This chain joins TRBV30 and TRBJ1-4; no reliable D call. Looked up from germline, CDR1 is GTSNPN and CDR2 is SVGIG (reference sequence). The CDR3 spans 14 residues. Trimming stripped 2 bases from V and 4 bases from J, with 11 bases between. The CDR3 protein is CAWSRHEDNEKLFF. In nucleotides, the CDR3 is TGTGCCTGGAGTAGACACGAAGATAATGAAAAACTGTTTTTT.

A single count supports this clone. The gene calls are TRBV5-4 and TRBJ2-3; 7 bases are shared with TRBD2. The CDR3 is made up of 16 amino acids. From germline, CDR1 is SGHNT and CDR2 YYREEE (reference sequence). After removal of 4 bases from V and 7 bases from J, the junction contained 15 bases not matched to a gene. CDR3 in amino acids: CASSRASGEGRHTQYF. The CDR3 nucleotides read TGTGCCAGCAGCCGAGCTTCGGGGGAGGGCCGTCATACGCAGTATTTT.

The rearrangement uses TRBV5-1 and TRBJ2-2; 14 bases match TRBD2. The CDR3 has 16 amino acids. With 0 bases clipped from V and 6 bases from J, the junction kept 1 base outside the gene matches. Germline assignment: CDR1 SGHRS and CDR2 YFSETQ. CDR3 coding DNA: TGCGCCAGCAGCTTGGAGGGACTAGCGGGAGCCGGGGAGCTGTTTTTT. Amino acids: CASSLEGLAGAGELFF.

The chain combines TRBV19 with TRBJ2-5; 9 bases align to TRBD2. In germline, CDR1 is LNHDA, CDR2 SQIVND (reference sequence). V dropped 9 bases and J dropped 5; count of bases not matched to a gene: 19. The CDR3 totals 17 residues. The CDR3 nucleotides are TGTGCCAGCCACCCCTTGGGCGGGAGGGCCCTTTTTGAGACCCAGTACTTC. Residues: CASHPLGGRALFETQYF.

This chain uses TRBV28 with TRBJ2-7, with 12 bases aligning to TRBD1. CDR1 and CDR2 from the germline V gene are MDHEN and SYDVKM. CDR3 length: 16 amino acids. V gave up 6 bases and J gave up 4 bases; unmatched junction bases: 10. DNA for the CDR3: TGTGCCAGCAGCCCTCTTCCGGGACAGGGGGCTTACGAGCAGTACTTC. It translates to CASSPLPGQGAYEQYF. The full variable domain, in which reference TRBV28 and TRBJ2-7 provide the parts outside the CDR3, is DVKVTQSSRYLVKRTGEKVFLECVQDMDHENMFWYRQDPGLGLRLIYFSYDVKMKEKGDIPEGYSVSREKKERFSLILESASTNQTSMYLCASSPLPGQGAYEQYFGPGTRLTVT.